These 31 T cell receptor beta chains share one sample of origin, sequenced in a study of response to subunit inactivated influenza vaccine. TCRdb re-analysed the RT-PCR reads in MiXCR, keeping a single row per CDR3 protein. Here the sample spans some 640,000 distinct CDR3 sequences, approximately 14% being singletons. The sample consisted of PBMCs from blood, taken 14 days before vaccination. The receptors were sampled from a man over 45 who received an inactivated influenza vaccine.

In its sample, this clonotype was seen many times. The chain links TRBV4-3 to TRBJ1-4; the D gene is possibly TRBD1 (6 bases). This CDR3 has 16 amino acids. V dropped 4 bases and J dropped 11 bases, with 23 bases sitting between them. Looked up from germline, CDR1 is LGHNA and CDR2 is YSLEER. The CDR3 region has the DNA TGCGCCAGCAGCCCCAGCTCGGCAGGGGAACTCGAGAAACTGTTTTTT. Encoded protein: CASSPSSAGELEKLFF.

The rearrangement links TRBV6-2 or TRBV6-3 to TRBJ2-7; the D gene is possibly TRBD1 (6 bases). Germline-derived CDR1 and CDR2 are MNHEY and SVGEGT. The length of the CDR3 is 14 residues. Trimming took off 5 bases at V and 0 bases at J, with 11 bases between the two ends. CDR3: CASSRLQGSYEQYF. The CDR3 region has the DNA TGTGCCAGCAGTCGCCTACAGGGCTCCTACGAGCAGTACTTC.

The chain combines TRBV20-1 with TRBJ1-2, with D uncertain. Trimming took 5 bases from V and 6 from J, leaving 7 bases between them. The CDR3 extends over 10 amino acids. Germline V CDR1 and CDR2: DFQATT, SNEGSKA (reference sequence). DNA for the CDR3: TGCAGTGCTCCAGTGGATGGCTACACCTTC. Its translation is CSAPVDGYTF.

This clonotype was found a few times. The V gene is TRBV20-1, the J gene TRBJ1-5; weak D call: TRBD1 (5 bases). The length of the CDR3 is 13 residues. Germline CDR1 and CDR2: DFQATT and SNEGSKA (reference sequence). Trimming stripped 2 bases from V and 5 bases from J, with 10 bases between. Here the CDR3 DNA reads TGCAGTGCTAGACGGGGGAGGGATCAGCCCCAGCATTTT. It translates to CSARRGRDQPQHF.

V gene TRBV6-2 or TRBV6-3 combines with J gene TRBJ1-5; TRBD1 might be the D (6 bases). CDR3 length: 15 residues. Germline V gives CDR1 MNHEY, CDR2 SVGEGT. Trimming removed 7 bases at V and 5 bases at J, with 18 bases between. The CDR3 nucleotides read TGTGCCAGCACCCCGCGGGGGCGAGGGGATCAGCCCCAGCATTTT. This translates into CASTPRGRGDQPQHF.

V and J are TRBV29-1 and TRBJ1-4, with D uncertain. Germline CDR1 and CDR2: SQVTM and ANQGSEA. With 4 bases removed from V and 8 bases from J, the gap between germline ends came to 14 bases. The CDR3 is made up of 13 amino acids. The chain's CDR3 is CSVGRAGGEKLFF. CDR3 coding DNA: TGCAGCGTTGGGAGAGCCGGAGGCGAAAAACTGTTTTTT.

The sample holds a few counts of this clonotype. V is TRBV3-1 and J is TRBJ2-3, with 11 bases matching TRBD2. Germline CDR1 reads LGHDT; CDR2 reads YNNKEL (reference sequence). CDR3 size: 17 residues. The junction had 12 bases not matched to a gene; V was cut back by 4 bases and J by 6 bases. This chain's CDR3 is CASSPVWASGGLDTQYF. The CDR3 region has the DNA TGTGCCAGCAGCCCCGTATGGGCTAGCGGGGGGCTGGATACGCAGTATTTT.

This clonotype was detected only a few times. The chain joins TRBV14 to TRBJ2-7; 10 bases fit TRBD1. Trimming took 0 bases from V and 5 from J; bases not matched to a gene: 13. Germline CDR1 SGHDN, CDR2 FVKESK. The CDR3 has 18 residues. CDR3 nucleotide sequence: TGTGCCAGCAGCCAAGAACGGACTATCGGGGACAGGGGCCACGAGCAGTACTTC. Protein product: CASSQERTIGDRGHEQYF.

A few counts support this clonotype. The chain recombines TRBV7-3 with TRBJ1-4; D remains unclear. Germline assignment: CDR1 SGHTA and CDR2 FQGTGA. The V end lost 8 bases, the J end lost 13 bases, and 17 bases lay between the germline ends. There are 12 residues in the CDR3. CDR3 DNA: TGTGCCAGCCAACTCCCCCAGAGTCGACTGTTTTTT. This codes for CASQLPQSRLFF.

The V and J genes are TRBV4-2 and TRBJ2-7; D remains ambiguous. The length of the CDR3 is 15 residues. Germline V lookup: CDR1 LGHNA, CDR2 YNFKEQ. Trimming removed 0 bases from V and 7 bases from J, with 16 bases in between. CDR3 nucleotide sequence: TGTGCCAGCAGCCAAGACCGACGGAGATTTGAGGAGCAGTACTTC. This sequence encodes CASSQDRRRFEEQYF.

This clonotype showed up just a few times. The V and J genes are TRBV6-1 and TRBJ2-7; 7 bases match TRBD2. CDR1 is MNHNS, CDR2 SASEGT, per germline. This CDR3 is built from 13 residues. Germline trimming cut 6 bases from V and 6 bases from J; bases unmatched to any gene: 8. The CDR3 DNA reads TGTGCCAGCAGGGCGGGACTAAGGTCCGAGCAGTACTTC. Translation: CASRAGLRSEQYF.

This chain connects TRBV3-1 to TRBJ1-1; D is possibly TRBD1 (5 bases). The CDR3 extends over 14 amino acids. Trimming left V 6 bases short and J 3 bases short, with 14 bases between. From germline, CDR1 is LGHDT and CDR2 YNNKEL (reference sequence). CDR3 coding DNA: TGTGCCAGCAGAGACAGAGCCAGGGACACTGAAGCTTTCTTT. It translates to CASRDRARDTEAFF.

Worth noting for this clonotype: Mismatch with germline at one junction end may stem from a read error. V gene TRBV27 combines with J gene TRBJ1-2; D unclear. Germline V lookup: CDR1 MNHEY, CDR2 SMNVEV (reference sequence). This CDR3 is built from 17 residues. CDR3 protein: CASSFLDPQAIAYGYTF. The CDR3 DNA reads as TGTGCCAGCAGTTTCCTAGATCCCCAGGCTATTGCCTATGGCTACACTTTC.

A few counts support this clonotype. The chain recombines TRBV18 with TRBJ2-5, with 7 bases lining up with TRBD1. The V gene end was trimmed by 3 bases and the J gene end by 2 bases; junction bases not matched to a gene: 6. Germline loops: CDR1 KGHSH, CDR2 LQKENI. The CDR3 loop spans 15 amino acids. CDR3 bases: TGTGCCAGCTCACCCGTCCCGGGACAGCAAGAGACCCAGTACTTC. This sequence encodes CASSPVPGQQETQYF.

As regards this clonotype: A read error is possible here, since a much larger clone lies one base away. The V gene is TRBV12-3 or TRBV12-4, the J gene TRBJ2-2, with 9 bases lining up with TRBD2. CDR3 length: 15 residues. CDR3 in DNA: TGTGCCGGCAGTTTAAGTAGCGGGGGAACCGGGGAGCTGTTTTTT. It yields the protein CAGSLSSGGTGELFF.

This clonotype was seen a handful of times. J is TRBJ1-6 and V is TRBV28, with 9 positions matching TRBD1. CDR3 length equals 12 residues. Germline values: CDR1 MDHEN, CDR2 SYDVKM. With V trimmed by 8 bases and J by 15 bases, 8 bases remained unmatched. The CDR3 nucleotides read TGTGCCAGCTCCAGGACAGGGGACGTCCTCCACTTT. Translation: CASSRTGDVLHF.

This chain joins TRBV20-1 and TRBJ2-3; 10 nucleotides line up with TRBD2. The length of the CDR3 is 14 residues. V lost 6 bases, J lost 1 base, and 4 bases stayed unmatched. Germline values: CDR1 DFQATT, CDR2 SNEGSKA (reference sequence). CDR3 sequence: CSALGLACTDTQYF. The CDR3 DNA is TGCAGTGCCTTGGGACTAGCGTGCACAGATACGCAGTATTTT.

V and J are TRBV12-3 or TRBV12-4 and TRBJ1-1; D gene unclear. V gave up 3 bases and J gave up 4 bases, with 9 bases separating them. The CDR3 spans 13 residues. As DNA, the CDR3 is TGTGCCAGCAGTTTTTTGGAGGTCACTGAAGCTTTCTTT. It is translated as CASSFLEVTEAFF.

The chain links TRBV14 to TRBJ2-2; D is possibly TRBD1 or TRBD2 (5 bases each). CDR3 length equals 15 residues. Deletions cut 3 bases from V and 5 bases from J, with 13 bases between. Germline CDR1 is SGHDN and CDR2 is FVKESK. The CDR3 spells CASSHTRGSTGELFF. The CDR3 DNA is TGTGCCAGCAGCCACACTAGGGGTAGTACCGGGGAGCTGTTTTTT.

In this sample, this clonotype turned up many times. The chain employs TRBV2 and TRBJ1-2; D call uncertain. V was trimmed by 1 base and J by 7 bases, leaving 7 bases between them. From germline, CDR1 is SNHLY and CDR2 FYNNEI. CDR3 size: 12 residues. The CDR3 spells CASSEGRPGYTF. The CDR3 DNA sequence: TGTGCCAGCAGTGAAGGTCGTCCTGGCTACACCTTC.

This clonotype was counted between two and nine times. The chain links TRBV27 to TRBJ2-1; TRBD2 is a possible D gene (5 bases). Trimming stripped 4 bases from V and 8 bases from J, with 15 bases between. The CDR3 is 14 amino acids. Germline CDR1 and CDR2: MNHEY and SMNVEV (reference sequence). CDR3 sequence (DNA): TGTGCCAGCAGTTATACTAGTAGTGGTCATGAGCAGTTCTTC. This sequence encodes CASSYTSSGHEQFF.

This clonotype was picked up a small number of times. The junction shows a germline mismatch at one end, possibly a read error. This sequence joins TRBV7-7 and TRBJ1-4; possible D gene TRBD1, 5 bases. CDR1 SSHAT and CDR2 FNYEAQ come from the germline V gene (reference sequence). CDR3 size: 15 residues. The CDR3 is CASSPTGTSGEKLFF. The CDR3 region has the DNA TGTGCTAGCAGCCCTACCGGGACTTCGGGTGAAAAACTGTTTTTT.

This rearrangement joins TRBV15 to TRBJ2-7; D remains unclear. The length of the CDR3 is 16 residues. With 5 bases removed from V and 0 bases from J, the gap between germline ends came to 17 bases. Germline V gene data show CDR1 as LNHNV and CDR2 as YYDKDF (reference sequence). The CDR3 DNA reads TGTGCCACCAGCCCCGAGGTTCTAACGAGCTCCTACGAGCAGTACTTC. Translated, it gives CATSPEVLTSSYEQYF. The full variable domain, its missing parts supplied by reference TRBV15 and TRBJ2-7, is DAMVIQNPRYQVTQFGKPVTLSCSQTLNHNVMYWYQQKSSQAPKLLFHYYDKDFNNEADTPDNFQSRRPNTSFCFLDIRSPGLGDTAMYLCATSPEVLTSSYEQYFGPGTRLTVT.

In this sample, this clonotype turned up many times. The V call is TRBV20-1, the J call TRBJ2-3; 9 bases line up with TRBD2. In germline, CDR1 is DFQATT, CDR2 SNEGSKA (reference sequence). V lost 5 bases to trimming and J lost 1 base; unmatched junction nucleotides: 10. The CDR3 runs 16 residues. CDR3 sequence: CSAASPLAGRTDTQYF. CDR3 coding DNA: TGCAGTGCTGCCTCTCCGCTAGCGGGGCGCACAGATACGCAGTATTTT.

The chain links TRBV10-3 to TRBJ2-3; no firm D call. Per germline, CDR1 ENHRY and CDR2 SYGVKD. The V end was cut by 3 bases, the J end by 4 bases, with 8 bases between. This CDR3 is built from 13 residues. Here the CDR3 reads CAISEPHPDTQYF. The CDR3 DNA follows: TGTGCCATCAGTGAACCCCACCCAGATACGCAGTATTTT.

This clonotype was seen at least ten times. The chain is built from TRBV11-2 and TRBJ2-5; possible D gene TRBD1, 6 bases. Deletions cut 5 bases from V and 2 bases from J, with 12 bases between. This CDR3 is built from 14 residues. CDR1 and CDR2 (germline): SGHAT, FQNNGV. The CDR3, as DNA: TGTGCCAGCAGCCCGGGACACTTACAAGAGACCCAGTACTTC. Amino acids: CASSPGHLQETQYF. Full variable domain (rest looked up from reference TRBV11-2 and TRBJ2-5): EAGVAQSPRYKIIEKRQSVAFWCNPISGHATLYWYQQILGQGPKLLIQFQNNGVVDDSQLPKDRFSAERLKGVDSTLKIQPAKLEDSAVYLCASSPGHLQETQYFGPGTRLLVL.

V usage is TRBV14 and J usage is TRBJ2-1, with D possibly called TRBD1 or TRBD2 (5 bases each). The CDR3 runs 14 residues. Germline CDR1 reads SGHDN; CDR2 reads FVKESK. V gave up 6 bases and J gave up 0 bases, with 9 bases separating them. CDR3 protein: CASSRDHSYNEQFF. The CDR3, as DNA: TGTGCCAGCAGTAGGGACCACTCCTACAATGAGCAGTTCTTC.

The chain combines TRBV4-3 with TRBJ1-4, with D perhaps TRBD1 (6 bases). The CDR3 runs 15 residues. Germline V gene lookup returns CDR1 LGHNA and CDR2 YSLEER. The V gene lost 3 bases and the J gene lost 6 bases, with 14 bases spanning the gap. The CDR3: CASSHLGRGDEKLFF. The DNA for the CDR3 is TGCGCCAGCAGCCATCTTGGCAGGGGCGATGAAAAACTGTTTTTT.

This clonotype has more than one count but fewer than ten. The chain recombines TRBV18 with TRBJ2-7; 9 bases are shared with TRBD2. Germline values: CDR1 KGHSH, CDR2 LQKENI. The CDR3 has 15 residues. V gave up 2 bases and J gave up 2 bases; unmatched junction bases: 4. The DNA for the CDR3 is TGTGCCAGCTCACCAGGGACTAGCATCGCCTACGAGCAGTACTTC. Protein product: CASSPGTSIAYEQYF.

This clonotype occurred a few times. This chain joins TRBV30 and TRBJ1-1; 7 bases map to TRBD1. Trimming removed 1 base from V and 0 bases from J; junction bases left unmatched: 14. Germline V gene sequence: CDR1 GTSNPN, CDR2 SVGIG (reference sequence). This CDR3 has 18 amino acids. CDR3 in amino acids: CAWSGPPRWGQMNTEAFF. In nucleotides, the CDR3 is TGTGCCTGGAGTGGACCACCTAGGTGGGGACAGATGAACACTGAAGCTTTCTTT.

This sequence joins TRBV9 and TRBJ2-2; perhaps TRBD1 as D (5 bases). In germline, CDR1 is SGDLS, CDR2 YYNGEE. Trimming stripped 0 bases from V and 0 bases from J, with 12 bases between. The CDR3 covers 17 residues. DNA for the CDR3: TGTGCCAGCAGCGTAGTGCCCGCAGGGTCGAACACCGGGGAGCTGTTTTTT. Translation: CASSVVPAGSNTGELFF.